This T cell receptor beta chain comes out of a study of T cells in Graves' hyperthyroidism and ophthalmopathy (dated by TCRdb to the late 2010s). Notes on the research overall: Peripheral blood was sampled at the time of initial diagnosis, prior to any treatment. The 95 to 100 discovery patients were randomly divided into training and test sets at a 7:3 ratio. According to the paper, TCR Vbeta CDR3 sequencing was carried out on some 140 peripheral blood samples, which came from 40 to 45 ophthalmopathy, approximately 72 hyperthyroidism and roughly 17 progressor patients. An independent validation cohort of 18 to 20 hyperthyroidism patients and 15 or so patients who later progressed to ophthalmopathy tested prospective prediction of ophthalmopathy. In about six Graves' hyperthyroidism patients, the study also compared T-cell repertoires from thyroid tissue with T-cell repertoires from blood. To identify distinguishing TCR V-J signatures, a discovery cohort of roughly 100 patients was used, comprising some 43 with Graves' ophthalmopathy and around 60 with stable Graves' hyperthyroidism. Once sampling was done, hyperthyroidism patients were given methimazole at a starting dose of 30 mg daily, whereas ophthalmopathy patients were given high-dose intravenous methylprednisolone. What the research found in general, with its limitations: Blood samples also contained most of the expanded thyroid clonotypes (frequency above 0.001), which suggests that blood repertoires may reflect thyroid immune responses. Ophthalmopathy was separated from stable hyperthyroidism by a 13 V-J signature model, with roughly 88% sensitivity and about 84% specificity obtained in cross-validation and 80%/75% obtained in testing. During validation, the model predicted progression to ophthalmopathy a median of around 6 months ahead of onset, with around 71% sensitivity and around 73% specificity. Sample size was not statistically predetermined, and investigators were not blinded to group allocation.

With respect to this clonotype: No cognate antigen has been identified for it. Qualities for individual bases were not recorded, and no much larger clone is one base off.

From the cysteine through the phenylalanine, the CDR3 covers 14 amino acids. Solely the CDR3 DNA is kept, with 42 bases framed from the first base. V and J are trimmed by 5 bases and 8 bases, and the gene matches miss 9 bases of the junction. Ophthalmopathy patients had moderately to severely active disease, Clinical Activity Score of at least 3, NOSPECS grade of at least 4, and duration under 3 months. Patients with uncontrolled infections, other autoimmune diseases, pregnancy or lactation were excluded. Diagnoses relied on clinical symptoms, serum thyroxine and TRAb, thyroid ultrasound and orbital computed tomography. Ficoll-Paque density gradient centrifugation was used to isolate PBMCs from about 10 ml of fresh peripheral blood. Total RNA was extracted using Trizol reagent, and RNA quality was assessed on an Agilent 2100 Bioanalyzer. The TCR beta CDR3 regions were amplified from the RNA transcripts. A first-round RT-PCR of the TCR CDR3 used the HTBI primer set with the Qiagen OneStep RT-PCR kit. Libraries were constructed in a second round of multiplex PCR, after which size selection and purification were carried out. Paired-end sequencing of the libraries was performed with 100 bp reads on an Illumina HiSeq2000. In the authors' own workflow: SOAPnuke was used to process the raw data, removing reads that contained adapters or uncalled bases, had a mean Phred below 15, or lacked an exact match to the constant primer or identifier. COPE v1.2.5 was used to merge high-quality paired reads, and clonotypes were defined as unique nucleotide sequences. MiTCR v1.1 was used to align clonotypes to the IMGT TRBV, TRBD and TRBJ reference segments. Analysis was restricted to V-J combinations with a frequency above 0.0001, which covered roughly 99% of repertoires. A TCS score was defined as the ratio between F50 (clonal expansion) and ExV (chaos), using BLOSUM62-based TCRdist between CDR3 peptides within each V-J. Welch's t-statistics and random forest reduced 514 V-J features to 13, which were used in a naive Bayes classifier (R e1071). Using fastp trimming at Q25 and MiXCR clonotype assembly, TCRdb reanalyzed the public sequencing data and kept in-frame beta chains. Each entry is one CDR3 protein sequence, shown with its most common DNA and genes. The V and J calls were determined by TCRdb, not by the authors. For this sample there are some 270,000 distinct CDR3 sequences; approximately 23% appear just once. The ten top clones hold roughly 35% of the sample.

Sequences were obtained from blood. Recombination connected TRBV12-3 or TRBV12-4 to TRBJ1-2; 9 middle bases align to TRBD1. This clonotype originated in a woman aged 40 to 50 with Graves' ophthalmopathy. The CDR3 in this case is CASSVLQGARGYTF. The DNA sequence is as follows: TGTGCCAGCAGTGTCTTACAGGGGGCGCGGGGCTACACCTTC.